The 24 T cell receptor beta chains in this list originate from one sample, sequenced in a study of blood T cells in healthy people across ages. PCR was performed a second time for about 6 to 12 cycles using a sample-barcoded 5' primer and a J-beta primer mix. MiXCR was run by TCRdb on the 5' RACE reads, yielding one entry per CDR3 protein. Of hundreds of thousands of distinct CDR3 sequences detected, around 36% appear once; the ten largest clones hold approximately 13%. Sequences were obtained from blood. These receptors all stem from a man younger than 35 in good health.

This clonotype was seen only a few times. CDR3 amino acids: CASSLQSREKLFF. In nucleotides, the CDR3 is TGCGCCAGCAGCCTACAGAGTCGGGAAAAACTGTTTTTT. V and J are TRBV5-1 and TRBJ1-4; D gene unclear. Looked up from germline, CDR1 is SGHRS and CDR2 is YFSETQ. This CDR3 has 13 residues. Between the trimmed V and J ends, which lost 4 bases and 8 bases, there was a span of 12 bases.

This clonotype has ten or more counts. This chain connects TRBV6-5 to TRBJ2-7; 8 bases align to TRBD1. The CDR3 covers 15 residues. V dropped 6 bases and J dropped 2; count of bases not matched to a gene: 9. Germline V gene data show CDR1 as MNHEY and CDR2 as SVGAGI. As DNA, the CDR3 is TGTGCCAGCAGCGGACGGACAGGGAGGACCTACGAGCAGTACTTC. Translating it yields CASSGRTGRTYEQYF.

This clonotype was counted a single time. A single base separates this from a much larger clone, so it may be a read error. The chain links TRBV6-2 or TRBV6-3 to TRBJ2-4; no reliable D call. The DNA end is a closer match to TRBJ2-7, so the J assignment may be wrong. CDR1 and CDR2 (germline): MNHEY, SVGEGT. The CDR3 runs 13 residues. DNA for the CDR3: TGTACCAGCAGTCCCCACTTGTCCTACGAGCAGTACTTC. It specifies CTSSPHLSYEQYF.

The chain recombines TRBV10-3 with TRBJ2-3, with no clear D. V was shortened by 3 bases and J by 3 bases, with 16 bases between the two germline ends. Germline lookup yields CDR1 ENHRY and CDR2 SYGVKD. The length of the CDR3 is 16 residues. CDR3 in DNA: TGTGCCATCAGTGAAGGTCGGCAGGAATTTACAGATACGCAGTATTTT. Its translation is CAISEGRQEFTDTQYF.

As for this clonotype: A read error may account for a junction end that differs from germline. The CDR3 DNA is TGTGTCAGCAGCTCTGGGCCCGTGGATGAGCAGTTCTTC. Encoded protein: CVSSSGPVDEQFF. The J gene is TRBJ2-1, the V gene TRBV7-2, with unresolved D. The CDR3 has 13 amino acids. CDR1 is SGHTA and CDR2 is FQGNSA in the germline V gene.

The table lists this clonotype with a few counts. CDR3 sequence: CASSFFSRGANVLTF. CDR3 DNA: TGTGCCAGCAGCTTCTTCTCCCGCGGGGCCAACGTCCTGACTTTC. V gene TRBV7-2 combines with J gene TRBJ2-6, with no clear D. This CDR3 has 15 amino acids. The germline V and J ends were trimmed by 3 bases and 4 bases, with 10 bases remaining between them. The germline gives CDR1 SGHTA, CDR2 FQGNSA. The whole variable domain, remainder taken from reference TRBV7-2 and TRBJ2-6, is GAGVSQSPSNKVTEKGKDVELRCDPISGHTALYWYRQSLGQGLEFLIYFQGNSAPDKSGLPSDRFSAERTGGSVSTLTIQRTQQEDSAVYLCASSFFSRGANVLTFGAGSRLTVL.

This chain connects TRBV29-1 to TRBJ1-2; TRBD1 might be the D (5 bases). Germline CDR1 SQVTM, CDR2 ANQGSEA. Trimming took off 6 bases at V and 8 bases at J, with 16 bases between the two ends. The CDR3 loop spans 12 amino acids. The CDR3 sequence is CSVGPDVDGYTF. In DNA, the CDR3 is TGCAGCGTGGGACCGGACGTTGACGGCTACACCTTC.

This clonotype was counted between two and nine times. V usage is TRBV19 and J usage is TRBJ2-1; possibly TRBD1 for D (5 bases). CDR1 is LNHDA, CDR2 SQIVND, per germline (reference sequence). V lost 6 bases to trimming and J lost 3 bases, with 15 bases between them. CDR3 length equals 15 residues. The CDR3: CASRLQGYDYNEQFF. The CDR3 bases are TGTGCCAGTAGGCTCCAGGGTTACGACTACAATGAGCAGTTCTTC.

This clonotype was seen many times. The chain joins TRBV20-1 to TRBJ2-7, with 10 bases identical to TRBD2. This CDR3 region has 14 residues. CDR1 and CDR2 from the germline V gene are DFQATT and SNEGSKA (reference sequence). The trim removed 4 bases at V and 3 bases at J, leaving 6 bases unmatched. The CDR3 DNA is TGCAGTGCTACACTAGCGGGGCTTGACTACGAGCAGTACTTC. As protein: CSATLAGLDYEQYF.

The gene calls are TRBV6-1 and TRBJ1-2; D may be TRBD1 (6 bases). This CDR3 has 14 amino acids. Germline V gene sequence: CDR1 MNHNS, CDR2 SASEGT. The V end lost 3 bases, the J end lost 2 bases, and 10 bases lay between the germline ends. As DNA, the CDR3 is TGTGCCAGCAGTGACAGCGACAGGAACTATGGCTACACCTTC. It specifies CASSDSDRNYGYTF.

The CDR3 bases are TGTGCCAGCAGTGCCTCCGGGCCGCTGTTTGTTGAGCAGTTCTTC. As protein: CASSASGPLFVEQFF. The rearrangement uses TRBV25-1 and TRBJ2-1; no firm D call. V dropped 4 bases and J dropped 9 bases, with 19 bases sitting between them. The V gene's germline CDR1 is MGHDK and CDR2 SYGVNS. The CDR3 sequence is 15 residues long.

The chain links TRBV29-1 to TRBJ2-1; 12 nucleotides match TRBD2. The V segment lost 1 base and the J segment 8 bases; nucleotides outside the gene matches: 6. The CDR3 runs to 15 residues. Germline-derived CDR1 and CDR2 are SQVTM and ANQGSEA. The CDR3 loop reads CSVEGTSGNSDEQFF. The CDR3 DNA reads as TGCAGCGTTGAAGGGACTAGCGGGAATTCTGATGAGCAGTTCTTC.

A word on this clonotype: A read error is possible here, since a much larger clone lies one base away. The gene calls are TRBV5-6 and TRBJ1-2, with TRBD1 identical over 7 bases. With 7 bases clipped from V and 12 bases from J, the junction kept 12 bases outside the gene matches. From germline, CDR1 is SGHDT and CDR2 YYEEEE. The CDR3 has 12 amino acids. CDR3: CASGLTTGDHTF. For the CDR3, the DNA is TGTGCCAGCGGCCTAACAACAGGGGACCACACCTTC. The whole variable domain, remainder taken from reference TRBV5-6 and TRBJ1-2, is DAGVTQSPTHLIKTRGQQVTLRCSPKSGHDTVSWYQQALGQGPQFIFQYYEEEERQRGNFPDRFSGHQFPNYSSELNVNALLLGDSALYLCASGLTTGDHTFGSGTRLTVV.

The chain combines TRBV12-2 with TRBJ2-7; TRBD2, the D gene given by the table, was not confirmed from the DNA. TRBV12-2 is tagged as a pseudogene. The CDR3 loop spans 15 amino acids. The CDR3 protein is CASRPEGQVLYEQYF. The CDR3 DNA follows: TGTGCAAGTCGCCCCGAAGGGCAGGTACTCTACGAGCAGTACTTC.

This clonotype was found many times. The gene calls are TRBV29-1 and TRBJ2-7, with unresolved D. Germline CDR1 reads SQVTM; CDR2 reads ANQGSEA. V lost 0 bases and J lost 5, with 8 bases in between. The CDR3 runs 12 residues. CDR3 DNA sequence: TGCAGCGTTGAAGATAAGGGCGACGAGCAGTACTTC. Its translation is CSVEDKGDEQYF.

The table lists this clonotype with many counts. One end of the junction varies from germline; a read error may be responsible. The rearrangement joins TRBV2 to TRBJ2-1; the match to TRBD2 covers 12 bases. Looked up from germline, CDR1 is SNHLY and CDR2 is FYNNEI. The CDR3 has 15 residues. This chain's CDR3 is CASTASGGAYNEQFF. The CDR3 DNA reads TGTGCAAGCACGGCTAGCGGGGGGGCATACAATGAGCAGTTCTTC.

V gene TRBV10-2 combines with J gene TRBJ2-2; 7 bases align to TRBD1. Germline lookup yields CDR1 WSHSY and CDR2 SAAADI. This CDR3 comprises 13 residues. The trim removed 7 bases at V and 6 bases at J, leaving 5 bases unmatched. The CDR3 DNA sequence: TGCGCCAGCAAAGGGGGCCGCTCCGGGGAGCTGTTTTTT. Translated: CASKGGRSGELFF.

A few counts support this clonotype. The genes are TRBV5-1 and TRBJ2-5; D is possibly TRBD1 (6 bases). Germline loops: CDR1 SGHRS, CDR2 YFSETQ. The CDR3 spans 14 residues. Trimming removed 0 bases at V and 11 bases at J, with 17 bases between. The CDR3: CASSLALRGNEQYF. The CDR3 nucleotides are TGCGCCAGCAGCTTGGCCTTAAGGGGGAATGAGCAGTACTTC.

The CDR3: CASSQPGQNQPQHF. CDR3 coding DNA: TGTGCCAGCAGCCAACCGGGACAGAATCAGCCCCAGCATTTT. The chain employs TRBV6-2 or TRBV6-3 and TRBJ1-5, with 7 bases fitting TRBD1. CDR3 length equals 14 residues. Germline V gene lookup returns CDR1 MNHEY and CDR2 SVGEGT. The V segment lost 6 bases and the J segment 4 bases; nucleotides outside the gene matches: 6.

This chain uses TRBV12-3 or TRBV12-4 with TRBJ2-2; 8 bases agree with TRBD2. The CDR3 runs 15 residues. V lost 6 bases to trimming and J lost 6 bases; unmatched junction nucleotides: 9. In DNA form, the CDR3 reads TGTGCCAGCAGAACCGGGACTAGAGGGGCCGGGGAGCTGTTTTTT. Translated: CASRTGTRGAGELFF.

This clonotype was found a few times. V usage is TRBV5-1 and J usage is TRBJ2-3; a possible D gene is TRBD2 (6 bases). The V gene's germline CDR1 is SGHRS and CDR2 YFSETQ. V was cut by 4 bases and J by 6 bases, with 21 bases left in between. CDR3 length equals 16 residues. The DNA of the CDR3 is TGCGCCAGCAGCCCGAATACGGGGGACCCCGTGGATACGCAGTATTTT. It specifies CASSPNTGDPVDTQYF.

This clonotype was detected once. This rearrangement joins TRBV2 to TRBJ2-2, with 9 bases fitting TRBD2. The CDR3 sequence is 18 residues long. The germline V gene has CDR1 SNHLY and CDR2 FYNNEI. The J segment lost 5 bases and the V segment lost 2 bases, leaving 12 bases of the junction unmatched. CDR3 DNA: TGTGCCAGCAGTGAAAAGGGACTAGCTACTGGGGGTACCGGGGAGCTGTTTTTT. It encodes CASSEKGLATGGTGELFF.

For this clonotype: One junction end does not reproduce the germline sequence, and a read error may be involved. V is TRBV4-2 and J is TRBJ1-4; D is undetermined. Germline V gene data show CDR1 as LGHNA and CDR2 as YNFKEQ. The CDR3 contains 15 residues. The CDR3 nucleotides read TGTGCCGGCAGCCAAGCAACCAGGAGAGATGAAAAACTGTTTTTT. This gives the protein CAGSQATRRDEKLFF.

This clonotype was picked up many times. For the CDR3, the DNA is TGCAGCCTCTCAGGGCAGACGTACGAGCAGTACTTC. It translates to CSLSGQTYEQYF. The V gene is TRBV20-1, the J gene TRBJ2-7, with D possibly matching TRBD1 (5 bases). Germline values: CDR1 DFQATT, CDR2 SNEGSKA (reference sequence). This CDR3 has 12 residues.